Here is one TCR beta chain with its context. Its antigen is not identified. These data originate in a study of T cell responses to AZD1222 COVID-19 vaccine. Analysis merged second doses at about 4 or about 12 weeks. Between the trimmed V and J ends, which lost 1 base and 9 bases, there was a span of 7 bases. The V gene's germline CDR1 is SEHNR and CDR2 FQNEAQ (reference sequence). CDR3 length: 12 residues. Using immunoSEQ multiplex PCR, the repertoire was profiled, and TCRdb retains in-frame clones only, with some absent. The sample has 100,000 to 130,000 clones; under 95% are singletons. Points from the study as a whole: Distributed over spike, vaccine-associated CD4 TCRs predominated at 160-218 and 743-854. Unmutated regions of variants are reportedly targeted by nearly half of spike-specific TCRs. Donors, mostly white British, included more females; clonal diversity was possibly underestimated.

This specimen consisted of peripheral blood, obtained 28 days after the second AZD1222 dose. This receptor was identified in an adult who received the AZD1222 COVID-19 vaccine. V usage is TRBV7-9 and J usage is TRBJ1-5, with D hard to call. CDR3 coding DNA: TGTGCCAGCAGCTTAGAGAGTGGGCCCCAGCATTTT. It encodes CASSLESGPQHF.